This TCR beta chain was documented in a study of cytotoxic CD8 clonotypes in ibrutinib-treated CLL. Trimming took off 2 bases at V and 5 bases at J, with 14 bases between the two ends. The germline gives CDR1 SGHRS, CDR2 YFSETQ. The CDR3 has 14 amino acids. Sequencing used immunoSEQ multiplex PCR; TCRdb keeps in-frame clones, though not all of them. Here the sample spans fewer than 55,000 clones, more than 55% being singletons. The TCR was taken from a human donor with chronic lymphocytic leukemia. The specimen comprised PBMCs, sampled after 24 months of ibrutinib treatment. V gene TRBV5-1 combines with J gene TRBJ2-7; D assignment may be TRBD1 or TRBD2 (5 bases each). CDR3 bases: TGCGCCAGCAGCTTCCAGGGCCAGGAGGACGAGCAGTACTTC. Protein product: CASSFQGQEDEQYF.